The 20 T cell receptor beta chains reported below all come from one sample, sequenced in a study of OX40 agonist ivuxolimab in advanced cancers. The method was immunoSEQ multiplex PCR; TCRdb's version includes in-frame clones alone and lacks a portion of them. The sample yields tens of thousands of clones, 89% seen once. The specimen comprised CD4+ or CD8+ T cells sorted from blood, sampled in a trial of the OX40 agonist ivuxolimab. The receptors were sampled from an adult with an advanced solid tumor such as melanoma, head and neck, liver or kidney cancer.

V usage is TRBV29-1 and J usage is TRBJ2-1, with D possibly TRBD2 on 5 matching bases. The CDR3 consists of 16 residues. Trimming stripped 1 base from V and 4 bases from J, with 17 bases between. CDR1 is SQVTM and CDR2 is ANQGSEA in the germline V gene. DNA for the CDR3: TGCAGCGTTGAAGCCTTCCCGTCGGGGTCTTACAATGAGCAGTTCTTC. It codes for CSVEAFPSGSYNEQFF.

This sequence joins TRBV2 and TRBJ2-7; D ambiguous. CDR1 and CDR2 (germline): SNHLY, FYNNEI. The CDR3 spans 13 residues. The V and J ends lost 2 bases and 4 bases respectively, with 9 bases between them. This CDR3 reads CASSETPIYEQYF. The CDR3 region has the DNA TGTGCCAGCAGTGAAACGCCGATTTACGAGCAGTACTTC. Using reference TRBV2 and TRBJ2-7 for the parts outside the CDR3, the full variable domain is EPEVTQTPSHQVTQMGQEVILRCVPISNHLYFYWYRQILGQKVEFLVSFYNNEISEKSEIFDDQFSVERPDGSNFTLKIRSTKLEDSAMYFCASSETPIYEQYFGPGTRLTVT.

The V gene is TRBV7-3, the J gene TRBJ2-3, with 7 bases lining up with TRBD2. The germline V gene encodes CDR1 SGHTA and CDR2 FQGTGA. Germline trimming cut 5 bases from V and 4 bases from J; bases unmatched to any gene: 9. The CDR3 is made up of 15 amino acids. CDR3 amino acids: CASSLGTSDSDTQYF. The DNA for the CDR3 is TGTGCCAGCAGCCTAGGAACTAGCGACTCAGATACGCAGTATTTT. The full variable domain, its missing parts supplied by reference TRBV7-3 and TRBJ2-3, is GAGVSQTPSNKVTEKGKYVELRCDPISGHTALYWYRQSLGQGPEFLIYFQGTGAADDSGLPNDRFFAVRPEGSVSTLKIQRTERGDSAVYLCASSLGTSDSDTQYFGPGTRLTVL.

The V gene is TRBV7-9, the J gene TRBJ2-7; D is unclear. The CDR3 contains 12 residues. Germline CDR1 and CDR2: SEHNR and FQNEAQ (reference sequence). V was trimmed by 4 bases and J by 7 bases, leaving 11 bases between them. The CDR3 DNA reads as TGTGCCAGCAGCTCCTTGAACGCGGAGCAGTACTTC. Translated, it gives CASSSLNAEQYF.

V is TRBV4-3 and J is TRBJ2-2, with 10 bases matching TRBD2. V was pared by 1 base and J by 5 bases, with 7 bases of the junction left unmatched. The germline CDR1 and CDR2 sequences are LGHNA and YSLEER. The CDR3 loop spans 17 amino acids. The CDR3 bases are TGCGCCAGCAGCCAAGGGGCTAGCGGGGGTGGTACCGGGGAGCTGTTTTTT. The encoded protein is CASSQGASGGGTGELFF.

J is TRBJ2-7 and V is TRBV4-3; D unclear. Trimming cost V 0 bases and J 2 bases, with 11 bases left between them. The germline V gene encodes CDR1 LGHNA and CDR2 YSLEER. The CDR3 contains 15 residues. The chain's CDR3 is CASSQDRRLTYEQYF. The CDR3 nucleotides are TGCGCCAGCAGCCAAGATCGGCGATTAACCTACGAGCAGTACTTC.

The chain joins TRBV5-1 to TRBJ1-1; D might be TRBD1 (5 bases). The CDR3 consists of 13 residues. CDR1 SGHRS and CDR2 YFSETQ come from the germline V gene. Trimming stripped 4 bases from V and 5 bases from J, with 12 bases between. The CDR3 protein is CASSPSGYTEAFF. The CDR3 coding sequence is TGCGCCAGCAGCCCCTCAGGGTATACTGAAGCTTTCTTT.

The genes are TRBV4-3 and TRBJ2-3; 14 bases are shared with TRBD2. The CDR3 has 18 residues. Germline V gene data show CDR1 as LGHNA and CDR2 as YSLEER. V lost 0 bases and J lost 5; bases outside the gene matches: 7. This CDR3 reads CASSQEGLAGARVDTQYF. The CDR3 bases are TGCGCCAGCAGCCAAGAGGGACTAGCGGGAGCCAGGGTAGATACGCAGTATTTT.

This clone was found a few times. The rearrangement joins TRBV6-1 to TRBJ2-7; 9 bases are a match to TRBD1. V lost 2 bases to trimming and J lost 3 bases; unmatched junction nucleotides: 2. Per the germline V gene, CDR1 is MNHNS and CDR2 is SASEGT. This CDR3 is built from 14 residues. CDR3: CASSEWDRDYEQYF. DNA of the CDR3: TGTGCCAGCAGTGAATGGGACAGGGACTACGAGCAGTACTTC.

CDR3 loop: CASSQDRTEAFF. The DNA for the CDR3 is TGCGCCAGCAGCCAAGATAGGACTGAAGCTTTCTTT. The V and J genes are TRBV4-3 and TRBJ1-1; D uncertain. This CDR3 has 12 amino acids. Germline V lookup: CDR1 LGHNA, CDR2 YSLEER. V was cut by 0 bases and J by 5 bases, with 4 bases left in between.

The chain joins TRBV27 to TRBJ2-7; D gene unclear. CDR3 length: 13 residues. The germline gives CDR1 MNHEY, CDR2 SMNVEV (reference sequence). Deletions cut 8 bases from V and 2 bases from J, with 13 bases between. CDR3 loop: CASGERSTYEQYF. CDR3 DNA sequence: TGTGCCAGCGGAGAAAGGAGTACCTACGAGCAGTACTTC.

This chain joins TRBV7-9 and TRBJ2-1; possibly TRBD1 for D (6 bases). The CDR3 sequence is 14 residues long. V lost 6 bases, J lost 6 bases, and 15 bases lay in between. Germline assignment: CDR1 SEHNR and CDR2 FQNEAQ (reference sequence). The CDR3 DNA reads TGTGCCAGCAGTCAGGGGACCTCAGGCAATGAGCAGTTCTTC. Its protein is CASSQGTSGNEQFF. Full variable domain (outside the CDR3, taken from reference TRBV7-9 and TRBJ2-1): DTGVSQNPRHKITKRGQNVTFRCDPISEHNRLYWYRQTLGQGPEFLTYFQNEAQLEKSRLLSDRFSAERPKGSFSTLEIQRTEQGDSAMYLCASSQGTSGNEQFFGPGTRLTVL.

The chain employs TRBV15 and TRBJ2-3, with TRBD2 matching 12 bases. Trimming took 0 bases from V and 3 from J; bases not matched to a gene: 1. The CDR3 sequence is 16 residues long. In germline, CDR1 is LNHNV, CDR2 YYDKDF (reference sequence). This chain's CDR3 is CATSRELAGGTDTQYF. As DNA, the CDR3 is TGTGCCACCAGCAGAGAACTAGCGGGAGGAACAGATACGCAGTATTTT.

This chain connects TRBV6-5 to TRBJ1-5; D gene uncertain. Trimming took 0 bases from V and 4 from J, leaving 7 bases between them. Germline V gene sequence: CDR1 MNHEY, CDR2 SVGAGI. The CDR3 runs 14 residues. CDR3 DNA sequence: TGTGCCAGCAGTTACTCGGCCGAAAATCAGCCCCAGCATTTT. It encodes CASSYSAENQPQHF.

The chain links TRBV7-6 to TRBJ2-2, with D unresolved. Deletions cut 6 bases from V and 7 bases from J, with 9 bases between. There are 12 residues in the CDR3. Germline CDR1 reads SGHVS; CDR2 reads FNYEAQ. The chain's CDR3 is CASSSRGGELFF. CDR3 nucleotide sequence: TGTGCCAGCAGTTCGCGCGGCGGGGAGCTGTTTTTT.

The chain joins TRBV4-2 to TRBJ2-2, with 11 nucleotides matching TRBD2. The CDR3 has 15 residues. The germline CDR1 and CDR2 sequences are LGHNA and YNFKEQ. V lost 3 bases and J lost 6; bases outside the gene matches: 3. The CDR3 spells CASSHPGLAAGELFF. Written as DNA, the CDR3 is TGTGCCAGCAGCCACCCGGGACTAGCGGCCGGGGAGCTGTTTTTT.

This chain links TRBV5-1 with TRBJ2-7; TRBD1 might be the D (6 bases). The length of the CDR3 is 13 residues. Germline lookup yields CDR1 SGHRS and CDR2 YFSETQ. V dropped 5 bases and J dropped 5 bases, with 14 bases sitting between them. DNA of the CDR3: TGCGCCAGCAGTTCCCAGGGGTTCCACGAGCAGTACTTC. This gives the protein CASSSQGFHEQYF.

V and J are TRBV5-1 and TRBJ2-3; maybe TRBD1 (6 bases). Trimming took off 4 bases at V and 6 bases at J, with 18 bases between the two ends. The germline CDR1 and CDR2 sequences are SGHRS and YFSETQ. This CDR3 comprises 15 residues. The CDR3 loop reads CASSGTPGHTDTQYF. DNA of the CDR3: TGCGCCAGCAGCGGGACCCCGGGACACACGGATACGCAGTATTTT. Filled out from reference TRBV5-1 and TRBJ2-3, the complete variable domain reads KAGVTQTPRYLIKTRGQQVTLSCSPISGHRSVSWYQQTPGQGLQFLFEYFSETQRNKGNFPGRFSGRQFSNSRSEMNVSTLELGDSALYLCASSGTPGHTDTQYFGPGTRLTVL.

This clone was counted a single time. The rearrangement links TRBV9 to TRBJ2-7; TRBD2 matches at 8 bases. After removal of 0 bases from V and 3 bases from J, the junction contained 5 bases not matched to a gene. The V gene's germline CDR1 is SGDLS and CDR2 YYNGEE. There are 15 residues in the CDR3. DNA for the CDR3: TGTGCCAGCAGCGTAGGGCGGGAGGCAATCTACGAGCAGTACTTC. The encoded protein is CASSVGREAIYEQYF.

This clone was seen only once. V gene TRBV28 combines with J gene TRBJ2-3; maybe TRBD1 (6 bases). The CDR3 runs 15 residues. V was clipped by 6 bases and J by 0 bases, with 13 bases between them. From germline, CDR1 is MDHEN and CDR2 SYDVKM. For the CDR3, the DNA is TGTGCCAGCAGCCTGCCCAGGGGAAGCACAGATACGCAGTATTTT. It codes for CASSLPRGSTDTQYF.